This entry lists 21 T cell receptor beta chains sequenced from one sample in a study of blood T cell repertoires in COVID-19. Profiling relied on immunoSEQ multiplex PCR, and the TCRdb table lists in-frame clones only, not all of them. The repertoire consists of over 250,000 clones, with 70% to 90% occurring once and the leading ten covering approximately 5.3%. Sequenced input: PBMCs or T cells enriched from blood (not recorded which). These receptors came from a woman younger than 45 who had recovered from COVID-19.

The chain carries TRBV10-3 and TRBJ1-3, with 7 positions matching TRBD1. The CDR3 has 16 amino acids. Looked up from germline, CDR1 is ENHRY and CDR2 is SYGVKD. Trimming cost V 2 bases and J 0 bases; bases outside gene matches: 4. CDR3 sequence reads: CAISETGQSSGNTIYF. In DNA, the CDR3 is TGTGCCATCAGTGAGACGGGACAGAGCTCTGGAAACACCATATATTTT.

The chain employs TRBV28 and TRBJ1-2; 9 bases map to TRBD1. Germline CDR1 and CDR2: MDHEN and SYDVKM. J was trimmed by 8 bases and V by 3 bases; bases with no gene match: 13. The CDR3 has 16 residues. The CDR3 region is CASSFLDRGELEGYTF. The CDR3 nucleotides are TGTGCCAGCAGTTTTCTGGACAGGGGAGAGTTGGAGGGCTACACCTTC.

The chain uses TRBV10-1 and TRBJ1-1; no definite D call. Trimming cost V 6 bases and J 0 bases, with 11 bases left between them. This CDR3 has 14 amino acids. Germline CDR1 reads WNHNN; CDR2 reads SYGVQD (reference sequence). In DNA, the CDR3 is TGCGCCAGCAGGGGAGGAGGTATGAACACTGAAGCTTTCTTT. It yields the protein CASRGGGMNTEAFF.

The DNA for the CDR3 is TGTGCCAGCAGCGTTTCCGGGACAGGGTCCGGGGAGCTGTTTTTT. It encodes CASSVSGTGSGELFF. This sequence joins TRBV7-2 and TRBJ2-2; TRBD1 agrees at 9 bases. V gave up 5 bases and J gave up 6 bases; unmatched junction bases: 7. Germline V gives CDR1 SGHTA, CDR2 FQGNSA. CDR3 length: 15 amino acids.

The chain combines TRBV27 with TRBJ2-7, with 8 bases aligning to TRBD1. V was pared by 4 bases and J by 3 bases, with 8 bases of the junction left unmatched. The germline CDR1 and CDR2 sequences are MNHEY and SMNVEV (reference sequence). This CDR3 is built from 15 residues. CDR3 nucleotide sequence: TGTGCCAGCAGTTCCCTCGGGACAGGAGGCTACGAGCAGTACTTC. This sequence encodes CASSSLGTGGYEQYF.

In this sample, this clone turned up once. The V gene is TRBV6-5, the J gene TRBJ1-2; D may be TRBD1 (5 bases). Germline CDR1 and CDR2: MNHEY and SVGAGI. Trimming removed 5 bases at V and 0 bases at J, with 13 bases between. The CDR3 spans 15 residues. CDR3: CASSRTLQANYGYTF. CDR3 DNA sequence: TGTGCCAGCAGTCGGACACTTCAGGCTAACTATGGCTACACCTTC.

The rearrangement links TRBV10-3 to TRBJ2-3; D perhaps matches TRBD2 (5 bases). The CDR3 runs to 14 residues. V was pared by 10 bases and J by 1 base, with 15 bases between. Germline CDR1 reads ENHRY; CDR2 reads SYGVKD. CDR3 bases: TGTGCCACCTCGCCCGGGGTAGGCACAGATACGCAGTATTTT. Its translation is CATSPGVGTDTQYF.

This chain uses TRBV6-5 with TRBJ1-2; D might be TRBD1 (6 bases). V lost 4 bases to trimming and J lost 4 bases, with 13 bases between them. This CDR3 comprises 14 residues. CDR1 is MNHEY, CDR2 SVGAGI, per germline. CDR3 nucleotides: TGTGCCAGCAGTTTACAGGGAACCTCCTATGGCTACACCTTC. Its protein is CASSLQGTSYGYTF.

The V call is TRBV2, the J call TRBJ2-7; D is ambiguous. The CDR3 has 14 amino acids. Germline V gene data show CDR1 as SNHLY and CDR2 as FYNNEI. V gave up 0 bases and J gave up 3 bases, with 9 bases separating them. CDR3 DNA sequence: TGTGCCAGCAGTGAAGCGACTCTAGGCTACGAGCAGTACTTC. Its translation: CASSEATLGYEQYF.

The V gene is TRBV19, the J gene TRBJ2-2; a weak D match, TRBD2 (5 bases). The V gene lost 3 bases and the J gene lost 4 bases, with 18 bases spanning the gap. Germline loops: CDR1 LNHDA, CDR2 SQIVND (reference sequence). The CDR3 extends over 17 amino acids. The CDR3 DNA sequence: TGTGCCAGTAGTATGGAGGTTATTGGCCCATTCACCGGGGAGCTGTTTTTT. Protein product: CASSMEVIGPFTGELFF.

The chain joins TRBV7-9 to TRBJ1-1; 11 nucleotides align to TRBD1. Germline assignment: CDR1 SEHNR and CDR2 FQNEAQ (reference sequence). The CDR3 loop spans 14 amino acids. Trimming at V came to 5 bases and at J to 5 bases, leaving 4 bases not matched to a gene. In nucleotides, the CDR3 is TGTGCCAGCAGCCACGGGACAGGGGGGACTGAAGCTTTCTTT. It codes for CASSHGTGGTEAFF.

J is TRBJ2-3 and V is TRBV25-1; D may be TRBD2 (6 bases). Trimming took off 8 bases at V and 5 bases at J, with 11 bases between the two ends. Germline-derived CDR1 and CDR2 are MGHDK and SYGVNS. This CDR3 has 12 residues. The CDR3 sequence: CASQSGVDTQYF. The CDR3 DNA sequence: TGTGCCAGCCAATCGGGGGTAGATACGCAGTATTTT.

This rearrangement joins TRBV28 to TRBJ2-5; weak D call: TRBD1 (5 bases). CDR3 length: 17 residues. V was pared by 3 bases and J by 5 bases, with 22 bases between. Per the germline V gene, CDR1 is MDHEN and CDR2 is SYDVKM. For the CDR3, the DNA is TGTGCCAGCAGTTTGTCCCCCGGACATGTTCATCGGGAGACCCAGTACTTC. Its protein is CASSLSPGHVHRETQYF.

This chain joins TRBV4-1 and TRBJ1-2; 7 nucleotides align to TRBD1. The CDR3 consists of 14 residues. With V trimmed by 6 bases and J by 7 bases, 11 bases remained unmatched. Germline V CDR1 and CDR2: MGHRA, YSYEKL. In DNA, the CDR3 is TGCGCCAGCAGGGCCGACAGGGAAGTGGCTGGCTACACCTTC. This encodes CASRADREVAGYTF.

J is TRBJ1-4 and V is TRBV5-4; 8 nucleotides line up with TRBD1. The CDR3 extends over 14 amino acids. V lost 2 bases to trimming and J lost 4 bases; unmatched junction nucleotides: 1. Germline CDR1 reads SGHNT; CDR2 reads YYREEE (reference sequence). DNA for the CDR3: TGTGCCAGCAGCTTCGACAGGGGTAATGAAAAACTGTTTTTT. This gives the protein CASSFDRGNEKLFF.

The chain links TRBV7-2 to TRBJ1-2; 7 bases fit TRBD1. Germline assignment: CDR1 SGHTA and CDR2 FQGNSA. The CDR3 is 16 residues long. Unmatched junction bases numbered 7, after V lost 0 bases and J lost 3 bases. In nucleotides, the CDR3 is TGTGCCAGCAGCTTAGCCGGTGTCGACAGGGACTATGGCTACACCTTC. It yields the protein CASSLAGVDRDYGYTF.

Note on this clone: The junction departs from the called germline gene at one end, perhaps through a read error. The chain couples TRBV5-5 to TRBJ2-3; 10 nucleotides match TRBD1. CDR3 length equals 13 residues. Looked up from germline, CDR1 is SGHKS and CDR2 is YYEKEE (reference sequence). The CDR3 protein is CASSLRNAGQGPF. The CDR3 coding sequence is TGTGCCAGCAGCCTCAGAAACGCGGGACAGGGGCCCTTT.

J is TRBJ1-6 and V is TRBV3-1 (or the pseudogene TRBV3-2); 7 nucleotides align to TRBD1. Germline V CDR1 and CDR2: LGHDT, YNNKEL (reference sequence). The ends lost 5 bases at V and 3 bases at J; junction bases unmatched: 16. The CDR3 has 19 residues. The CDR3 DNA sequence: TGTGCCAGCAGCTCCACCGGGACAGCCGATGGGGGCTATAATTCACCCCTCCACTTT. Translating gives CASSSTGTADGGYNSPLHF.

The rearrangement joins TRBV4-3 to TRBJ1-3, with D possibly matching TRBD1 (6 bases). Germline CDR1 LGHNA, CDR2 YSLEER. With 0 bases removed from V and 15 bases from J, the gap between germline ends came to 15 bases. The CDR3 covers 13 residues. DNA for the CDR3: TGCGCCAGCAGCCAAGAGGCGCAGGGGAAACCATATTTT. This gives the protein CASSQEAQGKPYF.

The chain links TRBV28 to TRBJ1-6; no reliable D call. Trimming removed 4 bases from V and 8 bases from J, with 24 bases in between. This CDR3 is built from 18 residues. The germline V gene has CDR1 MDHEN and CDR2 SYDVKM. CDR3 in amino acids: CASSSPSPAMGSDSPLHF. The CDR3 nucleotides read TGTGCCAGCAGTTCGCCCTCACCGGCCATGGGTAGCGATTCACCCCTCCACTTT.

This clone was observed a handful of times. The chain couples TRBV5-1 to TRBJ2-1, with unresolved D. From germline, CDR1 is SGHRS and CDR2 YFSETQ. The CDR3 extends over 13 amino acids. Trimming took 4 bases from V and 0 from J, leaving 5 bases between them. The CDR3 spells CASSLSSYNEQFF. The CDR3 coding sequence is TGCGCCAGCAGCCTCAGCTCCTACAATGAGCAGTTCTTC.